The sequence of this T cell receptor beta chain was determined in a study of blood T cell repertoires in COVID-19. Overall study context: The United States, Italy and Spain supplied acute and convalescent COVID-19 samples. Sample material is recorded as cDNA or gDNA derived from T cells, B-cell-depleted T cells, or PBMCs.

Original data processing: The assay estimated nucleated cells by amplifying reference gene primers. Some clones are missing from TCRdb's copy, which holds only in-frame ones; the method was immunoSEQ multiplex PCR. V and J calls plus clone size are reproduced from that table; the DNA served to infer D and trimming. The table lists about 200,000 clones, 87% of them singletons. Each participant's cohort was designated according to participant-reported clinical history. This CDR3 is built from 15 residues. The germline CDR1 and CDR2 sequences are SNHLY and FYNNEI. Trimming removed 3 bases from V and 4 bases from J; junction bases left unmatched: 6.

This sequence joins TRBV2 and TRBJ2-1; 7 bases align to TRBD1. Sequenced: PBMCs or T cells enriched from blood (not recorded which). The clonotype originates from a woman under 40 who had recovered from COVID-19. The CDR3 DNA follows: TGTGCCAGCAGTGACGGGCAGGGGGAATACAATGAGCAGTTCTTC. The encoded protein is CASSDGQGEYNEQFF.